This is a list of T cell receptor beta chains from one sample in a study. TCRdb ran MiXCR on the 5' RACE reads and lists one entry per CDR3 protein. The sample has about 54,000 distinct CDR3 sequences; roughly 17% are singletons. The material sequenced was naive CD4+ T cells sorted from blood. The receptors originated from a female donor with breast cancer. Each CDR3 is given with its conserved first and last residue. A D gene is named only where the DNA matches it firmly. Size tells how often a clone was seen (once, few, many) or the class of an expanded clone, and some rows leave it out.

>NA|many|TRBV20-1|TRBJ2-1
CSASSGPNEQFF
TGCAGTGCTAGTTCGGGCCCCAATGAGCAGTTCTTC
>TRBD1|NA|TRBV19|TRBJ1-5
CASNRGGMGQPQHF
TGTGCCAGTAACAGGGGGGGAATGGGTCAGCCCCAGCATTTT
>NA|many|TRBV7-2|TRBJ1-2
CASNLDRWYGYTF
TGTGCCAGCAACCTAGACAGGTGGTATGGCTACACCTTC
>NA|NA|TRBV6-1|TRBJ2-7
CASRGASSYEQYF
TGTGCCAGCAGGGGGGCTAGCAGCTACGAGCAGTACTTC
>NA|many|TRBV20-1|TRBJ1-4
CSARSVSSNEKLFF
TGCAGTGCTCGGTCTGTTTCCTCTAATGAAAAACTGTTTTTT
>TRBD1|NA|TRBV5-1|TRBJ1-5
CASSSGTGNQPQHF
TGCGCCAGCAGCTCGGGGACAGGCAATCAGCCCCAGCATTTT
>TRBD1|few|TRBV28|TRBJ2-2
CASSTITWTGPANTGELFF
TGTGCCAGCAGTACAATAACCTGGACAGGGCCTGCGAACACCGGGGAGCTGTTTTTT
>NA|few|TRBV12-3/TRBV12-4|TRBJ1-2
CASSPVVNYGYTF
TGTGCCAGCAGTCCCGTGGTTAACTATGGCTACACCTTC
>NA|NA|TRBV7-9|TRBJ2-2
CASSYYSTGELFF
TGTGCCAGCAGCTATTACAGCACCGGGGAGCTGTTTTTT
>NA|few|TRBV5-1|TRBJ1-1
CASSVRRGTEAFF
TGCGCCAGCAGCGTGCGTAGGGGGACTGAAGCTTTCTTT
>NA|NA|TRBV12-3/TRBV12-4|TRBJ2-7
CASSFQGTVGEQYF
TGTGCCAGCAGTTTTCAGGGGACGGTGGGGGAGCAGTACTTC
>NA|NA|TRBV28|TRBJ2-5
CASMAGQETQYF
TGTGCCAGCATGGCAGGGCAAGAGACCCAGTACTTC
>TRBD1|many|TRBV20-1|TRBJ1-5
CSAPPGTGQPQHF
TGCAGTGCTCCCCCAGGGACAGGTCAGCCCCAGCATTTT
>NA|many|TRBV4-1|TRBJ2-3
CASSPIKPDTQYF
TGCGCCAGCAGCCCAATTAAGCCGGATACGCAGTATTTT
>TRBD1|many|TRBV20-1|TRBJ1-5
CSARAGQNNQPQHF
TGCAGTGCTAGGGCGGGACAGAACAATCAGCCCCAGCATTTT
>NA|many|TRBV5-1|TRBJ2-5
CASTHTRSDRQETQYF
TGCGCCAGCACCCATACTCGTTCGGACAGACAAGAGACCCAGTACTTC
>NA|many|TRBV20-1|TRBJ2-3
CSARMPGLNTDTQYF
TGCAGTGCCCGTATGCCGGGACTTAACACAGATACGCAGTATTTT
>NA|NA|TRBV6-5|TRBJ2-1
CASSYGFGDEQFF
TGTGCCAGCAGTTACGGCTTCGGTGATGAGCAGTTCTTC
>NA|few|TRBV18|TRBJ2-7
CASSPPLELYEQYF
TGTGCCAGCTCACCCCCACTAGAGCTCTACGAGCAGTACTTC
>NA|NA|TRBV6-5|TRBJ2-5
CASSRRTPQETQYF
TGTGCCAGCAGCCGCAGGACCCCCCAAGAGACCCAGTACTTC
>NA|few|TRBV5-8|TRBJ2-5
CASNLHREETQYF
TGTGCCAGCAACTTACACCGCGAAGAGACCCAGTACTTC
>NA|many|TRBV7-3|TRBJ2-3
CASSSGGTDTQYF
TGTGCCAGCAGCTCGGGGGGCACAGATACGCAGTATTTT